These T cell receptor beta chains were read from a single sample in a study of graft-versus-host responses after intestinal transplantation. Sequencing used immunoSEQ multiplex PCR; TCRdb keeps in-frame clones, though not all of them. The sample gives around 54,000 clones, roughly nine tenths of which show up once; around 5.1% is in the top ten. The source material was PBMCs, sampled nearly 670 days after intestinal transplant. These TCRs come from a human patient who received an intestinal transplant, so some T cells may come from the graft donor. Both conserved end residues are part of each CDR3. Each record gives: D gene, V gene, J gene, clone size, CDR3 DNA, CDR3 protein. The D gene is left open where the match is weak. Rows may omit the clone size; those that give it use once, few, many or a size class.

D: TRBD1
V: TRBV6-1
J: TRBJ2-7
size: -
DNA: TGTGCCAGCAGTGAAGGACAGGGGGCCTCCGAGCAGTACTTC
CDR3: CASSEGQGASEQYF

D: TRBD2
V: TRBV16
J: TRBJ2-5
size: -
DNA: TGTGCCAGCAGCCAAGGTCCGGGAGGCCAGTACTTC
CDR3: CASSQGPGGQYF

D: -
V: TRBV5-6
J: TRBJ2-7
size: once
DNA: TGTGCCAGCAGCCCCCGCTGGGGGGGGCCGCCCTACGAGCAGTACTTC
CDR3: CASSPRWGGPPYEQYF

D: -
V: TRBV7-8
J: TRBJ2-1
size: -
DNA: TGTGCCAGCGCTTGGAGGAGTATCAATGAGCAGTTCTTC
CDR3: CASAWRSINEQFF

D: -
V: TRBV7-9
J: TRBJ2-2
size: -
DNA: TGTGCCAGCAGCTCGACAGATACGAACACCGGGGAGCTGTTTTTT
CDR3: CASSSTDTNTGELFF

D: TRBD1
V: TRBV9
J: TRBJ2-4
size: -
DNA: TGTGCCAGCAGCCCCGGACAGGGGCAAAACATTCAGTACTTC
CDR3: CASSPGQGQNIQYF

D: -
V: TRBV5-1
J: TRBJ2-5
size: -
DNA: TGCGCCAGCAGCTTACGGACGGTGCAAGAGACCCAGTACTTC
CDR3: CASSLRTVQETQYF

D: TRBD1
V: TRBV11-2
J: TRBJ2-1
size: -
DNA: TGTGCCAGCTCTCCCCCGGGACAGGGGGTTGATGAGCAGTTCTTC
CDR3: CASSPPGQGVDEQFF

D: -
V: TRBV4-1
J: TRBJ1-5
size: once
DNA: TGCGCCAGCAGCGCTAGAACAGATCAGCCCCAGCATTTT
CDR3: CASSARTDQPQHF

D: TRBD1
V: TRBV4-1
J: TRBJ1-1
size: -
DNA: TGCGCCAGCAGCCTGATAACAGGGGGCATGACTGAAGCTTTCTTT
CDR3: CASSLITGGMTEAFF

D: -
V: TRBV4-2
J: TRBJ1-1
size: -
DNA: TGTGCCAGCAGCTTGGCTGGGGTCACAGGAAACACTGAAGCTTTCTTT
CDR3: CASSLAGVTGNTEAFF

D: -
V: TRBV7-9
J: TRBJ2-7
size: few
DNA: TGTGCCACAAAGGCCGACGCCTACGAGCAGTACTTC
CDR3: CATKADAYEQYF

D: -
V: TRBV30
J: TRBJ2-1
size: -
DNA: TGTGCCTGGCGTAATCTAGCGCGGCTATACAATGAGCAGTTCTTC
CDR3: CAWRNLARLYNEQFF

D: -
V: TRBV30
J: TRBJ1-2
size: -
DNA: TGTGCCTGGAGTGTCACAGGGAGATCATATGGCTACACCTTC
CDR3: CAWSVTGRSYGYTF

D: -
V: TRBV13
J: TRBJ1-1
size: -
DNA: TGTGCCAGCAGCTTAGGGGGTTGGGACACTGAAGCTTTCTTT
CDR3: CASSLGGWDTEAFF

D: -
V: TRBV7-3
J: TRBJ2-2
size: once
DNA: TGTGCCAGCAGCTTGGACCTAGCGAACACCGGGGAGCTGTTTTTT
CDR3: CASSLDLANTGELFF

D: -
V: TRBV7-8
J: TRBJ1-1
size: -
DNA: TGTGCCAGCAGCTTTGGTAACACTGAAGCTTTCTTT
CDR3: CASSFGNTEAFF

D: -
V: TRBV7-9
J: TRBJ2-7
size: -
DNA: TGTGCCAGCAGCCCCCCGGGAGCCGGTCAGAGCTACGAGCAGTACTTC
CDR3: CASSPPGAGQSYEQYF

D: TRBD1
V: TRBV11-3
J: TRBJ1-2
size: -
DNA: TGTGCCAGCAGCTACCGGACAGGGGCCTATGGCTACACCTTC
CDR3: CASSYRTGAYGYTF

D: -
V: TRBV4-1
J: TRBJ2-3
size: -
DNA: TGCGCCAGCAGCCAAGACGTCACCCGGGACGTAGGCCTCCTTAGGGCGCAGTATTTT
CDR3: CASSQDVTRDVGLLRAQYF

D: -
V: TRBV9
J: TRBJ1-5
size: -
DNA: TGTGCCAGCAGCGTAGGTTGGTGGGGAAATCAGCCCCAGCATTTT
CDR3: CASSVGWWGNQPQHF

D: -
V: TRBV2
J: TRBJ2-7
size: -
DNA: TGTGCCAGCAGAAGAGATGCTGGAAAGTACTTC
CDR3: CASRRDAGKYF

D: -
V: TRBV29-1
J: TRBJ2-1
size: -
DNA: TGCAGCGTTGGCCTATACAATGAGCAGTTCTTC
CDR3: CSVGLYNEQFF

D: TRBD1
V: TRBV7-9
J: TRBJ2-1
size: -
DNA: TGTGCCAGCAGGATTGGGACAGACTACAATGAGCAGTTCTTC
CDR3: CASRIGTDYNEQFF

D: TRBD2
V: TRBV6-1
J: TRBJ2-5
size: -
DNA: TGTGCCAGTTCTAGCGGGGGGGCCGGGGAGACCCAGTACTTC
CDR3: CASSSGGAGETQYF

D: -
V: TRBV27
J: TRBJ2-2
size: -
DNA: TGTGCCAGCAATTCGTGGGGGGACACCGGGGAGCTGTTTTTT
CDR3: CASNSWGDTGELFF

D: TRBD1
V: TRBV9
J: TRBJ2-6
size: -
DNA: TGTGCCAGCAGCGTGAACCCACAGGGGGCGCTTGGGGCCAACGTCCTGACTTTC
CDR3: CASSVNPQGALGANVLTF

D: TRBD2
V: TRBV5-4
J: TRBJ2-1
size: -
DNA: TGTGCCAGCAGCTTTGGGGGGAGGGATGAGCAGTTCTTC
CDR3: CASSFGGRDEQFF

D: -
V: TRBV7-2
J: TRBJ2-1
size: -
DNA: TGTGCCAGCAGCTTGGCTTGGAGCTCCTACAATGAGCAGTTCTTC
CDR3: CASSLAWSSYNEQFF

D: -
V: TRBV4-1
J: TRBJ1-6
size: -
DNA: TGCGCCAGCAGCTCCCCTGATCGAGGGGCGGATTCACCCCTCCACTTT
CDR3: CASSSPDRGADSPLHF

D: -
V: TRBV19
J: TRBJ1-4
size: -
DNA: TGTGCCAGTAGGAAGTACTCGTATTCTGGTCCGGAAGCCTCTTTT
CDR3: CASRKYSYSGPEASF

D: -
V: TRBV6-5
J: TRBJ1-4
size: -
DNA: TGTGCCAGCAGGAACAGTGAAAAACTGTTTTTT
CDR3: CASRNSEKLFF

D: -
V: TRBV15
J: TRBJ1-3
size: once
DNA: TGTGCCACCAGTAGGGACCCCGATGCCTCTGGAAACACCATATATTTT
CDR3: CATSRDPDASGNTIYF

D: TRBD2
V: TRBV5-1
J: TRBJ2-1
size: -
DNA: TGCGCCAGCAGCCATAGCGGGGGGAACCCCAATGAGCAGTTCTTC
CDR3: CASSHSGGNPNEQFF

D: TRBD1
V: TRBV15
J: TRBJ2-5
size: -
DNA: TGTGCCACCAGCAAAAACAGGGGACGCGAGACCCAGTACTTC
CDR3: CATSKNRGRETQYF

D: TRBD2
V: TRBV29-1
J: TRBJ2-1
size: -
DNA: TGCAGCGTTGGAAGCGGGGGGCACTCCTACAATGAGCAGTTCTTC
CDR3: CSVGSGGHSYNEQFF

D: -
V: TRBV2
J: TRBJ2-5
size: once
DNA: TGTGCCAGCAGTGAATTAGGGGGGGTGGGTCAGACCCAGTACTTC
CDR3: CASSELGGVGQTQYF

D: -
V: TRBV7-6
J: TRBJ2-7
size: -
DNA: TGTGCCAGCAGCTTAGAAGGGGGTCCCTACGAGCAGTACTTC
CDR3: CASSLEGGPYEQYF

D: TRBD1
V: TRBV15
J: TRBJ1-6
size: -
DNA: TGTGCCACCCGGTCGGACAGGGAAAATTCACCCCTCCACTTT
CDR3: CATRSDRENSPLHF

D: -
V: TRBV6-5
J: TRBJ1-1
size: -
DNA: TGTGCCAGCTATAGGGGGTTGGGCACTGAAGCTTTCTTT
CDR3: CASYRGLGTEAFF

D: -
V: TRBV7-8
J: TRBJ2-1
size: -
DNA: TGTGCCAGCAGCCCACTCTTGGGGCAAACGGGGGAGCAGTTCTTC
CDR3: CASSPLLGQTGEQFF

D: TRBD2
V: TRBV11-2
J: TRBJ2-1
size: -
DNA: TGTGCCAGCACCGCGGGACTAGCGGGGGGGCTGGATGAGCAGTTCTTC
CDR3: CASTAGLAGGLDEQFF

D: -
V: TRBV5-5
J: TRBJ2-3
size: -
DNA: TGTGCCAGCAACCCTTCGACTTCTCGTCGAACAGATACGCAGTATTTT
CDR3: CASNPSTSRRTDTQYF

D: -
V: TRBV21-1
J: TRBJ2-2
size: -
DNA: TGTGCCAGCAGCCCCCGCGGGACTAGCGGGGGGGCCGGGACCGGGGAGCTGTTTTTT
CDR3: CASSPRGTSGGAGTGELFF

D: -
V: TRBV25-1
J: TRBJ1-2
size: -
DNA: TGTGCCAGCAGTGATCCGGGAGCTGCTTTTATCTACACCTTC
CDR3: CASSDPGAAFIYTF

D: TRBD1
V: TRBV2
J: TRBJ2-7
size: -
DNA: TGTGCCAGCATTGACTTTGGGACAGTTCCCTACGAGCAGTACTTC
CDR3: CASIDFGTVPYEQYF